The clone carrying this T cell receptor (beta chain) has ten or more counts. The lymph nodes were axillary draining lymph nodes from breast cancer patients. Unmatched junction bases numbered 1, after V lost 1 base and J lost 7 bases. Per germline, CDR1 SGHTA and CDR2 FQGNSA. CDR3 size: 14 residues. This sample was included in a study of breast tumors, draining lymph nodes, adjacent tissues. MiXCR was run by TCRdb on the multiplex PCR reads, yielding one entry per CDR3 protein. This repertoire shows 65,000 to 80,000 distinct CDR3 sequences, roughly 19% found once; its top ten account for 2% to 3%. The gene calls are TRBV7-2 and TRBJ2-1; TRBD2 agrees at 10 bases. The receptor was derived from a female donor with breast cancer. Some clones in this sample may be carry-over from other donors' samples. Sequencing was carried out using axillary lymph node tissue. Written as DNA, the CDR3 is TGTGCCAGCAGCTTAGTGGGACTAGCGAATGAGCAGTTCTTC. It yields the protein CASSLVGLANEQFF.